The next 32 T cell receptor beta chains were all read from a single sample in a study of blood T cell repertoires in COVID-19. Sequenced by immunoSEQ multiplex PCR; TCRdb stores in-frame clones only, minus some. There are some 20,000 clones in the sample; 82% occur only once, and roughly 6.1% lies in the top ten. The sequenced sample consisted of peripheral blood. These receptors were taken from a human donor in a cohort sampled during active COVID-19.

The chain recombines TRBV4-3 with TRBJ2-1, with D possibly matching TRBD2 (5 bases). The CDR3 runs to 16 residues. Per the germline V gene, CDR1 is LGHNA and CDR2 is YSLEER. Trimming cost V 0 bases and J 2 bases, with 11 bases left between them. CDR3 sequence: CASSQDGAGPYNEQFF. In DNA form, the CDR3 reads TGCGCCAGCAGCCAAGATGGTGCGGGCCCCTACAATGAGCAGTTCTTC.

This chain uses TRBV30 with TRBJ2-1; 7 bases agree with TRBD2. In germline, CDR1 is GTSNPN, CDR2 SVGIG (reference sequence). This CDR3 has 19 residues. Germline trimming cut 0 bases from V and 9 bases from J; bases unmatched to any gene: 23. The CDR3 nucleotides are TGTGCCTGGAGTGTGCAGGGAATCGTCGCGGGAGCGTGGATGGGTGAGCAGTTCTTC. It translates to CAWSVQGIVAGAWMGEQFF. The whole variable domain, remainder taken from reference TRBV30 and TRBJ2-1, is SQTIHQWPATLVQPVGSPLSLECTVEGTSNPNLYWYRQAAGRGLQLLFYSVGIGQISSEVPQNLSASRPQDRQFILSSKKLLLSDSGFYLCAWSVQGIVAGAWMGEQFFGPGTRLTVL.

V is TRBV28 and J is TRBJ2-1; TRBD1 aligns across 10 bases. Germline V CDR1 and CDR2: MDHEN, SYDVKM. CDR3 length: 17 amino acids. V lost 3 bases and J lost 6; bases outside the gene matches: 11. The chain's CDR3 is CASSFEPTGGAGNEQFF. The CDR3 DNA sequence: TGTGCCAGCAGTTTTGAGCCGACAGGGGGCGCGGGCAATGAGCAGTTCTTC.

This chain connects TRBV5-1 to TRBJ1-1; TRBD1 might be the D (6 bases). The germline V gene has CDR1 SGHRS and CDR2 YFSETQ. With 4 bases removed from V and 2 bases from J, the gap between germline ends came to 18 bases. This CDR3 is built from 16 residues. The CDR3 region is CASSLRPGERNTEAFF. The CDR3 DNA reads TGCGCCAGCAGCCTTAGACCAGGGGAGAGAAACACTGAAGCTTTCTTT.

Written as DNA, the CDR3 is TGTGCCAGCAGCGCGAGCGGAGGCTCGGTCACTGAAGCTTTCTTT. This translates into CASSASGGSVTEAFF. The chain links TRBV21-1 to TRBJ1-1. TRBV21-1 is listed as a pseudogene. The CDR3 length is 15 residues.

J is TRBJ1-4 and V is TRBV4-3, with TRBD1 matching 8 bases. J lost 3 bases, V lost 1 base, and 4 bases had no gene match. The germline gives CDR1 LGHNA, CDR2 YSLEER. The length of the CDR3 is 16 residues. CDR3 in DNA: TGCGCCAGCAGCCAAGTACCGGACAGGGCTAATGAAAAACTGTTTTTT. As protein: CASSQVPDRANEKLFF.

The chain joins TRBV6-5 to TRBJ1-6; 7 bases line up with TRBD1. This CDR3 spans 13 amino acids. After removal of 5 bases from V and 15 bases from J, the junction contained 10 bases not matched to a gene. CDR1 and CDR2 (germline): MNHEY, SVGAGI. The CDR3 coding sequence is TGTGCCAGCAGTCCCCGGAGGGACAGATTCCTCCACTTT. Protein: CASSPRRDRFLHF.

On this clone: Other nucleotide sequences from this sample produce the same CDR3. The V and J genes are TRBV5-6 and TRBJ2-5, with TRBD1 identical over 7 bases. J lost 4 bases, V lost 0 bases, and 0 bases had no gene match. The CDR3 is 13 residues long. Looked up from germline, CDR1 is SGHDT and CDR2 is YYEEEE. The CDR3: CASSLDRGETQYF. CDR3 DNA: TGTGCCAGCAGCTTGGACAGGGGAGAGACCCAGTACTTC.

The CDR3 reads CASSSSGRSYEQYF. CDR3 DNA sequence: TGTGCCAGCAGCAGTAGCGGCCGGAGTTACGAGCAGTACTTC. J is TRBJ2-7 and V is TRBV11-3; D may be TRBD2 (6 bases). From germline, CDR1 is SGHNT and CDR2 YENEEA. V lost 5 bases, J lost 4 bases, and 15 bases lay in between. The CDR3 is 14 amino acids.

This clone was recorded only once. This chain connects TRBV19 to TRBJ1-1; 7 nucleotides agree with TRBD1. V dropped 5 bases and J dropped 5; count of bases not matched to a gene: 8. Germline lookup yields CDR1 LNHDA and CDR2 SQIVND (reference sequence). The CDR3 is made up of 14 amino acids. The CDR3 nucleotides read TGTGCCAGTAGTCCCCAAATCAGGGGGACTGAAGCTTTCTTT. Translating gives CASSPQIRGTEAFF.

V is TRBV11-2 and J is TRBJ2-6, with unresolved D. There are 14 residues in the CDR3. The V end lost 5 bases, the J end lost 0 bases, and 5 bases lay between the germline ends. CDR1 is SGHAT and CDR2 is FQNNGV in the germline V gene. The CDR3 loop is CASSTSSGANVLTF. DNA of the CDR3: TGTGCCAGCAGCACGAGCTCTGGGGCCAACGTCCTGACTTTC. The complete variable domain, with remaining parts taken from reference TRBV11-2 and TRBJ2-6, reads EAGVAQSPRYKIIEKRQSVAFWCNPISGHATLYWYQQILGQGPKLLIQFQNNGVVDDSQLPKDRFSAERLKGVDSTLKIQPAKLEDSAVYLCASSTSSGANVLTFGAGSRLTVL.

The chain couples TRBV28 to TRBJ2-7; D gene uncertain. This CDR3 is built from 12 residues. V was shortened by 6 bases and J by 4 bases, with 10 bases between the two germline ends. CDR1 and CDR2 from the germline V gene are MDHEN and SYDVKM. The CDR3 spells CASRGEIYEQYF. The CDR3 region has the DNA TGTGCCAGCAGAGGAGAAATATACGAGCAGTACTTC.

The genes are TRBV5-1 and TRBJ2-5, with TRBD2 as a possible D gene (5 bases). The CDR3 spans 14 residues. Per the germline V gene, CDR1 is SGHRS and CDR2 is YFSETQ. V was shortened by 2 bases and J by 4 bases, with 12 bases between the two germline ends. The CDR3 DNA follows: TGCGCCAGCAGCTTAGCGGCCCTCGGAGAGACCCAGTACTTC. This sequence encodes CASSLAALGETQYF.

The gene calls are TRBV6-6 and TRBJ1-1; D gene unclear. V was cut by 2 bases and J by 1 base, with 5 bases left in between. From germline, CDR1 is MNHNY and CDR2 SVGAGI (reference sequence). CDR3 length equals 13 residues. The CDR3, as DNA: TGTGCCAGCAGTTACGGGAGGAACACTGAAGCTTTCTTT. Encoded protein: CASSYGRNTEAFF.

V usage is TRBV28 and J usage is TRBJ2-4; perhaps TRBD2 as D (6 bases). Per germline, CDR1 MDHEN and CDR2 SYDVKM. The CDR3 spans 16 residues. V lost 3 bases and J lost 7, with 19 bases in between. CDR3 in DNA: TGTGCCAGCAGTTTGGCTAGCCCAGGTGGGGGGAACATTCAGTACTTC. Amino acids: CASSLASPGGGNIQYF.

The gene calls are TRBV7-8 and TRBJ2-2; 13 bases map to TRBD2. Per the germline V gene, CDR1 is SGHVS and CDR2 is FQNEAQ. V shed 5 bases and J 5 bases; nucleotides not matched to a gene: 5. The CDR3 contains 16 residues. CDR3 nucleotides: TGTGCCAGCAGCCCGCGGACTAGCGGGAGAACCGGGGAGCTGTTTTTT. Residues: CASSPRTSGRTGELFF.

The V call is TRBV3-1 (or the pseudogene TRBV3-2), the J call TRBJ2-3, with TRBD1 matching over 9 bases. V lost 0 bases and J lost 4; bases outside the gene matches: 8. The CDR3 length is 17 residues. Germline CDR1 reads LGHDT; CDR2 reads YNNKEL (reference sequence). The CDR3 loop is CASSQDPPGTGSDTQYF. In nucleotides, the CDR3 is TGTGCCAGCAGCCAAGATCCGCCCGGGACAGGGTCAGATACGCAGTATTTT.

V gene TRBV21-1 combines with J gene TRBJ2-7; TRBD1 was called by the table and not checked on the DNA. TRBV21-1 is a pseudogene segment. CDR3 size: 14 residues. CDR3 region: CASEGAFAPDEQYF. The CDR3 nucleotides are TGTGCCAGCGAGGGGGCGTTCGCCCCTGACGAGCAGTACTTC.

This rearrangement joins TRBV18 to TRBJ1-1, with D unclear. The CDR3 totals 12 residues. CDR1 and CDR2 (germline): KGHSH, LQKENI. V was pared by 4 bases and J by 10 bases, with 13 bases between. The CDR3 loop is CASSRPQSGAFF. The CDR3 coding sequence is TGTGCCAGCTCACGACCCCAATCGGGAGCTTTCTTT.

Only a few counts were recorded for this clone. This chain uses TRBV14 with TRBJ1-6; D may be TRBD1 (6 bases). Germline loops: CDR1 SGHDN, CDR2 FVKESK. Trimming removed 4 bases at V and 6 bases at J, with 10 bases between. The CDR3 length is 14 residues. CDR3 sequence reads: CASSLVGANSPLHF. CDR3 nucleotide sequence: TGTGCCAGCAGCCTAGTGGGGGCTAATTCACCCCTCCACTTT.

The rearrangement joins TRBV24-1 to TRBJ2-1, with a possible D match to TRBD2 (7 bases). The length of the CDR3 is 16 residues. Trimming took 3 bases from V and 6 from J, leaving 17 bases between them. The germline CDR1 and CDR2 sequences are KGHDR and SFDVKD. The chain's CDR3 is CATSDHYVRGANEQFF. The CDR3 DNA sequence: TGTGCCACCAGTGATCACTACGTCCGGGGGGCCAATGAGCAGTTCTTC.

The chain recombines TRBV7-2 with TRBJ1-5; 7 nucleotides agree with TRBD1. Germline values: CDR1 SGHTA, CDR2 FQGNSA. CDR3 size: 16 residues. J gave up 3 bases and V 5 bases, and 10 bases lay outside the gene matches. The CDR3: CASSKDRPHNNQPQHF. The CDR3 DNA sequence: TGTGCCAGCAGCAAGGACAGGCCTCACAACAATCAGCCCCAGCATTTT.

The chain is built from TRBV27 and TRBJ2-7, with 7 bases lining up with TRBD2. V gave up 6 bases and J gave up 0 bases; unmatched junction bases: 11. The germline CDR1 and CDR2 sequences are MNHEY and SMNVEV (reference sequence). This CDR3 region has 16 residues. CDR3 residues: CASSPGGSGYSYEQYF. CDR3 nucleotides: TGTGCCAGCAGCCCTGGTGGTAGCGGGTACTCCTACGAGCAGTACTTC.

The chain has TRBV28 and TRBJ1-2; D unresolved. Germline values: CDR1 MDHEN, CDR2 SYDVKM. CDR3 length: 13 residues. The V end lost 1 base, the J end lost 8 bases, and 11 bases lay between the germline ends. The CDR3 nucleotides read TGTGCCAGCAGTTTATTCAGGTTTGGGGGCTACACCTTC. It codes for CASSLFRFGGYTF.

In regard to this clone: A much larger clone lies a single base off, so this may be a read error. The V gene is TRBV6-1, the J gene TRBJ2-3; 9 bases agree with TRBD1. The trim removed 1 base at V and 4 bases at J, leaving 0 bases unmatched. Germline loops: CDR1 MNHNS, CDR2 SASEGT. This CDR3 contains 14 residues. The CDR3 protein is CASSEGQGADTQYF. The CDR3 DNA follows: TGTGCCAGCAGTGAAGGACAGGGGGCAGATACGCAGTATTTT.

This clone was detected a few times. The chain links TRBV24-1 to TRBJ1-1, with unresolved D. Trimming removed 3 bases at V and 1 base at J, with 5 bases between. This CDR3 contains 13 residues. Germline CDR1 reads KGHDR; CDR2 reads SFDVKD. The CDR3 bases are TGTGCCACCAGTGATCAGTCGAACACTGAAGCTTTCTTT. It is translated as CATSDQSNTEAFF.

The J gene is TRBJ2-7, the V gene TRBV6-5; 11 nucleotides align to TRBD1. Germline CDR1 MNHEY, CDR2 SVGAGI. V lost 11 bases to trimming and J lost 4 bases; unmatched junction nucleotides: 10. The CDR3 has 14 residues. The CDR3 DNA follows: TGTGCCGGCACTATCGGGACAGGGGGTTACGAGCAGTACTTC. Its protein is CAGTIGTGGYEQYF.

V is TRBV6-4 and J is TRBJ1-2, with 8 bases lining up with TRBD1. In germline, CDR1 is MRHNA, CDR2 SNTAGT. The CDR3 length is 14 residues. Losses at the gene ends were 4 bases for V and 8 bases for J; bases not matched to a gene: 9. The CDR3 region is CASSATGEAEGYTF. Here the CDR3 DNA reads TGTGCCAGCAGTGCGACAGGGGAAGCAGAAGGCTACACCTTC.

The chain combines TRBV19 with TRBJ2-1, with a tentative D call TRBD2 (6 bases). This CDR3 has 15 residues. Germline assignment: CDR1 LNHDA and CDR2 SQIVND (reference sequence). The germline V and J ends were trimmed by 3 bases and 5 bases, with 14 bases remaining between them. The CDR3 DNA is TGTGCCAGTAGTATGCGGCGGGGTCCGGACAATGAGCAGTTCTTC. Encoded protein: CASSMRRGPDNEQFF.

The V gene is TRBV30, the J gene TRBJ1-4, with unresolved D. This CDR3 spans 12 amino acids. V gave up 0 bases and J gave up 8 bases, with 7 bases separating them. The germline CDR1 and CDR2 sequences are GTSNPN and SVGIG (reference sequence). CDR3 region: CAWSVRPEKLFF. The CDR3 coding sequence is TGTGCCTGGAGTGTGCGTCCAGAAAAACTGTTTTTT.

This chain joins TRBV19 and TRBJ2-3; a possible D gene is TRBD1 (6 bases). V was trimmed by 11 bases and J by 9 bases, leaving 18 bases between them. This CDR3 is built from 12 residues. Germline assignment: CDR1 LNHDA and CDR2 SQIVND (reference sequence). CDR3 region: CAGSGDGTTQYF. In DNA, the CDR3 is TGTGCCGGCTCAGGGGACGGGACAACGCAGTATTTT.

This clone showed up just once. The rearrangement links TRBV28 to TRBJ2-3, with D possibly matching TRBD1 (6 bases). V lost 5 bases and J lost 9, with 12 bases in between. CDR1 and CDR2 from the germline V gene are MDHEN and SYDVKM. The CDR3 consists of 12 residues. CDR3: CASSTGFRTQYF. In DNA, the CDR3 is TGTGCCAGCAGTACAGGGTTCCGGACGCAGTATTTT. The complete variable domain, with remaining parts taken from reference TRBV28 and TRBJ2-3, reads DVKVTQSSRYLVKRTGEKVFLECVQDMDHENMFWYRQDPGLGLRLIYFSYDVKMKEKGDIPEGYSVSREKKERFSLILESASTNQTSMYLCASSTGFRTQYFGPGTRLTVL.